This TCR beta chain was recorded in a study of blood T cells in healthy people across ages. Study outcomes and limitations: With age, beta diversity per million T cells declined roughly linearly, significantly by 30 to 40. With donor CMV status unknown, expanded clonotype changes were possibly confounded.

With respect to this clonotype: Its antigen remains unidentified.

With 0 bases removed from V and 0 bases from J, the gap between germline ends came to 5 bases. From germline, CDR1 is MNHEY and CDR2 SVGAGI. The CDR3 is 14 residues long. A sample-barcoded 5' primer and a J-beta primer mix were used in a second PCR of about 7 to 11 cycles. From the 5' RACE reads, TCRdb called clonotypes with MiXCR, one entry per CDR3 protein. This table has around 1,600,000 distinct CDR3 sequences, approximately 39% appearing once. V and J are TRBV6-5 and TRBJ1-2; D call uncertain. The specimen sequenced was blood. This TCR came from a young woman in good health. The CDR3 DNA reads as TGTGCCAGCAGTTACTCAATGACTAACTATGGCTACACCTTC. This codes for CASSYSMTNYGYTF.